Each of the 21 T cell receptor beta chains below was sequenced from the same sample in a study of blood T cell repertoires in COVID-19. TCRdb keeps only in-frame clones here, not all; method: immunoSEQ multiplex PCR. The sample lists over 110,000 clones; 80% to 90% were seen once. What was sequenced was peripheral blood. These receptors were taken from a woman aged 50 to 60 with acute or convalescent COVID-19.

J is TRBJ2-7 and V is TRBV6-5; TRBD1 agrees at 7 bases. The CDR3 sequence is 15 residues long. V shed 6 bases and J 5 bases; nucleotides not matched to a gene: 13. Germline V lookup: CDR1 MNHEY, CDR2 SVGAGI. The CDR3, as DNA: TGTGCCAGCAGCTACAGGGGATCGGTAGAACACGAGCAGTACTTC. Translated, it gives CASSYRGSVEHEQYF.

The chain links TRBV18 to TRBJ2-5, with D possibly matching TRBD1 (6 bases). Germline CDR1 reads KGHSH; CDR2 reads LQKENI. The CDR3 runs 15 residues. Trimming cost V 1 base and J 3 bases, with 12 bases left between them. The CDR3 region has the DNA TGTGCCAGCTCACCACTCGGGGCAGGGGAAGAGACCCAGTACTTC. As protein: CASSPLGAGEETQYF.

The CDR3 spells CASSYQDRGAYEQYF. CDR3 bases: TGTGCCAGCAGCTATCAAGACAGGGGAGCCTACGAGCAGTACTTC. The chain has TRBV7-9 and TRBJ2-7; TRBD1 matches 8 bases. This CDR3 contains 15 residues. CDR1 SEHNR and CDR2 FQNEAQ come from the germline V gene (reference sequence). V lost 4 bases, J lost 2 bases, and 7 bases stayed unmatched.

This chain uses TRBV12-3 or TRBV12-4 with TRBJ2-5, with TRBD1 as a possible D gene (5 bases). V lost 3 bases to trimming and J lost 2 bases, with 7 bases between them. The CDR3 totals 13 residues. The DNA for the CDR3 is TGTGCCAGCAGTTTGGGGCCGCAAGAGACCCAGTACTTC. This codes for CASSLGPQETQYF.

CDR3: CASSPYSRDGYTF. The DNA of the CDR3 is TGTGCCAGCTCACCTTACAGCAGGGATGGCTACACCTTC. The V and J genes are TRBV18 and TRBJ1-2; D is perhaps TRBD1 (5 bases). The CDR3 totals 13 residues. The germline gives CDR1 KGHSH, CDR2 LQKENI. Deletions cut 3 bases from V and 6 bases from J, with 11 bases between. Combining the CDR3 with reference TRBV18 and TRBJ1-2 gives the whole variable domain NAGVMQNPRHLVRRRGQEARLRCSPMKGHSHVYWYRQLPEEGLKFMVYLQKENIIDESGMPKERFSAEFPKEGPSILRIQQVVRGDSAAYFCASSPYSRDGYTFGSGTRLTVV.

V usage is TRBV25-1 and J usage is TRBJ2-1, with 8 bases matching TRBD2. The CDR3 has 16 amino acids. V shed 4 bases and J 4 bases; nucleotides not matched to a gene: 9. Germline loops: CDR1 MGHDK, CDR2 SYGVNS. The CDR3 DNA is TGTGCCAGCAGTGGACCAACTAGCGGAACATACAATGAGCAGTTCTTC. Its protein is CASSGPTSGTYNEQFF.

The chain recombines TRBV12-3 or TRBV12-4 with TRBJ2-2; the D gene is possibly TRBD1 (6 bases). The CDR3 has 13 amino acids. Between the trimmed V and J ends, which lost 5 bases and 4 bases, there was a span of 8 bases. CDR3 nucleotides: TGTGCCAGCAGTAACAGGGTCACCGGGGAGCTGTTTTTT. Amino acids: CASSNRVTGELFF.

The J gene is TRBJ2-7, the V gene TRBV3-1 (or the pseudogene TRBV3-2); D perhaps matches TRBD1 (6 bases). There are 16 residues in the CDR3. Germline CDR1 and CDR2: LGHDT and YNNKEL (reference sequence). V was pared by 1 base and J by 0 bases, with 13 bases between. CDR3 nucleotide sequence: TGTGCCAGCAGCCAAGTGGGAACAGGGCCCTCCTACGAGCAGTACTTC. Its translation is CASSQVGTGPSYEQYF.

The rearrangement joins TRBV2 to TRBJ1-6; 8 nucleotides match TRBD1. Germline CDR1 SNHLY, CDR2 FYNNEI. The CDR3 has 14 residues. J was trimmed by 7 bases and V by 7 bases; bases with no gene match: 6. The CDR3 region has the DNA TGTGCCAGCAATCTTCGACAGGGGAATTCACCCCTCCACTTT. Residues: CASNLRQGNSPLHF.

V is TRBV13 and J is TRBJ1-3; D is ambiguous. The CDR3 extends over 16 amino acids. Trimming stripped 0 bases from V and 3 bases from J, with 12 bases between. Germline V gene data show CDR1 as PRHDT and CDR2 as FYEKMQ (reference sequence). The CDR3 sequence: CASSLGIGSSGNTIYF. DNA of the CDR3: TGTGCCAGCAGCTTAGGTATAGGTTCTAGTGGAAACACCATATATTTT.

This sequence joins TRBV7-6 and TRBJ2-1, with 10 bases that match TRBD2. This CDR3 is built from 15 residues. With 5 bases clipped from V and 3 bases from J, the junction kept 4 bases outside the gene matches. Germline V CDR1 and CDR2: SGHVS, FNYEAQ. Here the CDR3 reads CASSGSGGGYNEQFF. The DNA of the CDR3 is TGTGCCAGCAGCGGGAGCGGGGGGGGCTACAATGAGCAGTTCTTC.

CDR3 amino acids: CAIGGRESMNEQFF. The CDR3, as DNA: TGTGCCATTGGCGGGAGAGAAAGTATGAATGAGCAGTTCTTC. The chain carries TRBV28 and TRBJ2-1; 7 bases fit TRBD2. Trimming removed 10 bases from V and 7 bases from J; junction bases left unmatched: 13. CDR3 size: 14 residues. Germline loops: CDR1 MDHEN, CDR2 SYDVKM.

The chain carries TRBV3-1 (or the pseudogene TRBV3-2) and TRBJ1-6; 7 bases are shared with TRBD1. This CDR3 has 12 residues. Germline CDR1 and CDR2: LGHDT and YNNKEL (reference sequence). V was clipped by 11 bases and J by 7 bases; unmatched bases: 5. The CDR3 is CASAGGNSPLHF. For the CDR3, the DNA is TGTGCCTCTGCAGGGGGGAATTCACCCCTCCACTTT.

CDR3 in amino acids: CASTREGGSYNEQFF. The CDR3 bases are TGTGCCAGCACCAGAGAAGGCGGCTCCTACAATGAGCAGTTCTTC. The chain has TRBV2 and TRBJ2-1, with D uncertain. V was pared by 7 bases and J by 0 bases, with 13 bases between. The CDR3 covers 15 residues. Germline V CDR1 and CDR2: SNHLY, FYNNEI.

Turning to this clone: The sample has other DNA sequences that encode this CDR3 too. This chain joins TRBV4-1 and TRBJ1-2; 8 nucleotides line up with TRBD1. This CDR3 has 14 residues. The germline V gene encodes CDR1 MGHRA and CDR2 YSYEKL. Trimming took 4 bases from V and 3 from J; bases not matched to a gene: 4. This CDR3 is CASSPPTGDYGYTF. As DNA, the CDR3 is TGCGCCAGCAGCCCTCCGACAGGGGACTATGGCTACACCTTC.

This chain joins TRBV20-1 and TRBJ1-3, with a possible D match to TRBD1 (5 bases). The length of the CDR3 is 14 residues. The germline CDR1 and CDR2 sequences are DFQATT and SNEGSKA (reference sequence). V was clipped by 3 bases and J by 6 bases, with 15 bases between them. In nucleotides, the CDR3 is TGCAGTGCTAGTAATCGGCAGGGAACAAACACCATATATTTT. This codes for CSASNRQGTNTIYF.

The chain recombines TRBV19 with TRBJ1-1; 9 bases map to TRBD1. CDR1 LNHDA and CDR2 SQIVND come from the germline V gene (reference sequence). V lost 4 bases and J lost 5; bases outside the gene matches: 5. The CDR3 covers 14 residues. CDR3 sequence reads: CASSTQGAGTEAFF. CDR3 coding DNA: TGTGCCAGTAGTACACAGGGGGCTGGGACTGAAGCTTTCTTT.

The chain combines TRBV3-1 (or the pseudogene TRBV3-2) with TRBJ1-1, with 7 bases fitting TRBD1. Germline V CDR1 and CDR2: LGHDT, YNNKEL (reference sequence). The V gene end was trimmed by 3 bases and the J gene end by 5 bases; junction bases not matched to a gene: 3. The CDR3 spans 13 residues. The CDR3 region is CASSHTGATEAFF. The CDR3 DNA sequence: TGTGCCAGCAGCCATACAGGGGCAACTGAAGCTTTCTTT.

The chain is built from TRBV6-5 and TRBJ1-2, with 8 bases that match TRBD1. Per germline, CDR1 MNHEY and CDR2 SVGAGI. V dropped 6 bases and J dropped 0; count of bases not matched to a gene: 6. This CDR3 is built from 15 residues. In DNA, the CDR3 is TGTGCCAGCAGAACCCCGGGACAGGCTAACTATGGCTACACCTTC. Translation: CASRTPGQANYGYTF.

V gene TRBV7-3 combines with J gene TRBJ1-1, with unresolved D. The germline gives CDR1 SGHTA, CDR2 FQGTGA. The ends were cut back, 5 bases at V and 4 bases at J, with 11 bases in the middle. This CDR3 region has 13 residues. Here the CDR3 reads CASSSHRGTEAFF. Written as DNA, the CDR3 is TGTGCCAGCAGCAGCCATAGAGGCACTGAAGCTTTCTTT.

A few counts support this clone. This chain links TRBV10-3 with TRBJ2-1; 9 nucleotides align to TRBD1. The CDR3 runs to 13 residues. V gave up 8 bases and J gave up 8 bases; unmatched junction bases: 7. Germline V lookup: CDR1 ENHRY, CDR2 SYGVKD. CDR3 coding DNA: TGTGCCATCGCAGGACAGGGGATCGATGAGCAGTTCTTC. It translates to CAIAGQGIDEQFF.